A selection of T cell receptor beta chains follows, all from one sample in a study of identical twins. MiXCR was run by TCRdb on the 5' RACE reads, yielding one entry per CDR3 protein. The sample lists under 450,000 distinct CDR3 sequences; approximately 18% were seen once. Sequencing input: naive T cells sorted from blood. These receptor sequences come from a man in his forties or fifties in good health. Both conserved end residues are part of each CDR3. A D gene is named only where the DNA matches it firmly. Size values are once, few and many counts, or a class for expanded clones, and some rows have none.

few	TRBJ2-7	TRBV7-2	TRBD2	TGTGCCAGCAGCTTTAGCGGGGCTAGATACGAGCAGTACTTC	CASSFSGARYEQYF
NA	TRBJ2-7	TRBV28	NA	TGTGCCAGCAGTCCTCCCGGTCACTCCTCCTACGAGCAGTACTTC	CASSPPGHSSYEQYF
many	TRBJ1-3	TRBV20-1	NA	TGCAGTGTGTCCTACTCTGGAAACACCATATATTTT	CSVSYSGNTIYF
NA	TRBJ2-7	TRBV7-9	TRBD1	TGTGCCAGCAGCCCATCGGGACAGCACTACGAGCAGTACTTC	CASSPSGQHYEQYF
NA	TRBJ2-1	TRBV5-1	NA	TGCGCCAGCAGCTTGGGGGTTTGGTCCTACAATGAGCAGTTCTTC	CASSLGVWSYNEQFF
few	TRBJ1-1	TRBV6-1	TRBD1	TGTGCCAGCAGGACGCTGGGGGACAGGGGTATTGTGGGGACTGAAGCTTTCTTT	CASRTLGDRGIVGTEAFF
few	TRBJ1-5	TRBV20-1	NA	TGCAGTGCTGGCCAGATGCGCGGAGATAGCAATCAGCCCCAGCATTTT	CSAGQMRGDSNQPQHF
NA	TRBJ1-2	TRBV13	NA	TGTGCCAGCAGCTTAGGGGGTCGTCCTAACTATGGCTACACCTTC	CASSLGGRPNYGYTF
few	TRBJ2-3	TRBV25-1	TRBD2	TGTGCCAGCAGTGATCGGGGGACTAGCAGCGGCACAGATACGCAGTATTTT	CASSDRGTSSGTDTQYF
few	TRBJ1-4	TRBV12-3/TRBV12-4	NA	TGTGCCAGCAGTTCGGGGCTAAGGCTGTTTTTT	CASSSGLRLFF
few	TRBJ2-7	TRBV12-3/TRBV12-4	TRBD1	TGTGCCAGCAGCCGGGGACAGGGGTTGAGGAGCAAGTACTTC	CASSRGQGLRSKYF
NA	TRBJ1-5	TRBV5-1	TRBD1	TGCGCCAGCAGCTTGGAGACAGGGGCCAATCAGCCCCAGCATTTT	CASSLETGANQPQHF
many	TRBJ2-3	TRBV29-1	NA	TGCAGCGTTGAAGACCAAGGGACTGTAGCAGATACGCAGTATTTT	CSVEDQGTVADTQYF
few	TRBJ1-6	TRBV7-2	NA	TGTGCCAGCAGCCTCGACCGGTATAATTCACCCCTCCACTTT	CASSLDRYNSPLHF
NA	TRBJ2-2	TRBV28	NA	TGTGCCAGCAGTTTGGTCAGATCGGTTGACCTGTTTTTT	CASSLVRSVDLFF
many	TRBJ1-1	TRBV12-3/TRBV12-4	TRBD1	TGTGCCAGCAGTTTAGTTTATTTGGACAGGTTGCACACTGAAGCTTTCTTT	CASSLVYLDRLHTEAFF